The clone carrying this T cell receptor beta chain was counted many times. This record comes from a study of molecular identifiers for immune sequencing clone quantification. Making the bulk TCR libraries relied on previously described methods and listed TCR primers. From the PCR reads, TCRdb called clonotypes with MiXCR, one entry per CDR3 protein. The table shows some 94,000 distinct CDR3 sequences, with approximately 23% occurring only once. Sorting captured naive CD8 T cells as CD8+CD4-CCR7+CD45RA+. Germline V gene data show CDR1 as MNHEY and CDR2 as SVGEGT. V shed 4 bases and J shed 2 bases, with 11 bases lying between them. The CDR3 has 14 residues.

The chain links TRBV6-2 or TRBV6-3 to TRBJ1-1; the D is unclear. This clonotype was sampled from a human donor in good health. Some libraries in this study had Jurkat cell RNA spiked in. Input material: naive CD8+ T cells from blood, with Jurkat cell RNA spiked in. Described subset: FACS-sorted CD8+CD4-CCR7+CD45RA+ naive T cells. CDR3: CASSFLTANTEAFF. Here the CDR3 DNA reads TGTGCCAGCAGTTTCCTAACAGCAAACACTGAAGCTTTCTTT.